This record covers a single TCR beta chain. This clonotype appeared a few times. Its recognized antigen is unknown. No base quality information exists; no much larger clone differs at one position. The record originates from a study of post-analysis software for immune sequencing data (dated by TCRdb to about 2015). Regarding the study in general: Recorded disease courses included relapsing-remitting, secondary progressive and progressive-relapsing multiple sclerosis, with some patients lacking subtype annotation. The multiple sclerosis patient repertoires were compared with 10 or so previously published healthy control repertoires from donors aged roughly 6 to 27 years. A subset of samples was prepared in parallel using single-end sample barcoding, then pooled and co-amplified after Illumina adapter ligation.

The full study reports these points: Significantly higher frequencies in patients than in controls were found for five or six TRBV segments, including TRBV5-6, TRBV5-1 and TRBV20-1. Direct clustering with F measure showed strong co-clustering of samples prepared in the same batch, prompting a batch-effect correction. Significantly lower normalized Chao1 diversity was found in multiple sclerosis patients than in controls, suggesting substantial peripheral T-cell clonal expansion. The control group was slightly older than the multiple sclerosis patient group.

CDR3 length: 13 amino acids, cysteine to phenylalanine. Left in the record is the CDR3 DNA by itself, 39 bases read in frame from the first base. V loses 3 bases of germline sequence and J loses 7 bases, and the interval between the two ends is 13 bases. Via the germline V gene (reference sequence), CDR1 is DFQATT and CDR2 SNEGSKA. To demonstrate the VDJtools post-analysis software, TCR beta repertoires were profiled from the peripheral blood of 13 young patients with multiple sclerosis. The multiple sclerosis patients were children and adolescents between about 6 and 16 years of age. Library creation used PCR. TCRdb lists the instrument as Illumina HiSeq 2500. To reduce PCR and sequencing biases, unique molecular identifiers were incorporated into the TCR beta cDNA libraries. Roughly 500,000 cDNA molecules were obtained per 1 to 10 million input T cells, so each molecule approximated one T cell. The patient libraries were prepared and sequenced using the same protocol as the earlier healthy control dataset. Samples belonging to the same batch were prepared together, multiplexed and sequenced on a shared HiSeq lane. The paper's data handling went like this. MIGEC handled the raw barcoded reads, throwing out single-read molecular identifier groups before consensus assembly and CDR3 extraction. VDJtools was used for post-analysis of the clonotype tables, with diversity normalized by down-sampling every dataset to the smallest sample size. To correct batch-related cross-sample contamination, repertoire overlap clustering matched CDR3 amino acid sequences but not nucleotide sequences. TCRdb took the public reads, trimmed them with fastp at Q25, ran MiXCR for clone calling and kept in-frame beta chains. Duplicate CDR3 protein sequences are folded into a single record with the most common DNA and genes. Here the V and J calls rest on TCRdb's processing, not on the authors' analysis. Counted in this sample were about 200,000 distinct CDR3 sequences; roughly 28% of them appeared once. The ten largest clonotypes hold 3% to 3.5% of the sample.

Sequenced sample: blood. The chain is assembled from TRBV20-1 and TRBJ1-5; the D gene is perhaps TRBD1, on 6 matching bases. The source of this sequence is a girl between 2 and 17 years old with multiple sclerosis. The CDR3 corresponds to CSARWGARQPQHF. The DNA sequence is TGCAGTGCTAGGTGGGGGGCTCGGCAGCCCCAGCATTTT.